Each of the 27 T cell receptor beta chains below was sequenced from the same sample in a study of OX40 agonist ivuxolimab in advanced cancers. The protocol was immunoSEQ multiplex PCR, while the TCRdb copy is restricted to in-frame clones and leaves out a portion. The sample has 60,000 to 75,000 clones, roughly nine tenths seen once. The material sequenced was CD4+ or CD8+ T cells sorted from blood, taken in a trial of the OX40 agonist ivuxolimab. All receptors derive from an adult with an advanced solid tumor such as melanoma, head and neck, liver or kidney cancer.

This rearrangement joins TRBV19 to TRBJ2-3; 8 nucleotides match TRBD2. This CDR3 has 19 residues. The germline V gene has CDR1 LNHDA and CDR2 SQIVND (reference sequence). Unmatched junction bases numbered 11, after V lost 0 bases and J lost 0 bases. The CDR3 bases are TGTGCCAGTAGTATAGATCGGGAGGGGCTCTTCCTAAGCACAGATACGCAGTATTTT. It codes for CASSIDREGLFLSTDTQYF.

The gene calls are TRBV10-3 and TRBJ1-5, with TRBD1 matching over 10 bases. Germline V CDR1 and CDR2: ENHRY, SYGVKD. This CDR3 comprises 16 residues. J lost 6 bases, V lost 3 bases, and 8 bases had no gene match. CDR3 protein: CAISDPGTGASQPQHF. The CDR3 DNA follows: TGTGCCATCAGTGACCCTGGGACAGGGGCGAGTCAGCCCCAGCATTTT.

This clone was counted a single time. This sequence joins TRBV19 and TRBJ2-3; perhaps TRBD2 as D (6 bases). CDR1 and CDR2 (germline): LNHDA, SQIVND (reference sequence). This CDR3 region has 15 residues. Trimming shortened V by 1 base and J by 3 bases, and 11 bases separated the two germline ends. The CDR3, as DNA: TGTGCCAGTAGTATAGCGGGGGTTGGGACAGATACGCAGTATTTT. Amino acid sequence: CASSIAGVGTDTQYF.

The chain couples TRBV7-6 to TRBJ2-3; tentatively, D is TRBD1 or TRBD2 (6 bases each). Germline V gene sequence: CDR1 SGHVS, CDR2 FNYEAQ. The CDR3 contains 17 residues. Trimming left V 1 base short and J 4 bases short, with 18 bases between. The DNA for the CDR3 is TGTGCCAGCAGCTTAGTTCAGGGGACCGGGGGCCCAGATACGCAGTATTTT. It yields the protein CASSLVQGTGGPDTQYF.

CDR3 coding DNA: TGTGCCAGCAGCCAAATGAGGGGACTAGCGGCTCCCACAGATACGCAGTATTTT. Protein product: CASSQMRGLAAPTDTQYF. The chain joins TRBV14 to TRBJ2-3; 11 positions match TRBD2. The CDR3 extends over 18 amino acids. With V trimmed by 2 bases and J by 2 bases, 9 bases remained unmatched. Germline-derived CDR1 and CDR2 are SGHDN and FVKESK. Variable domain in full (rest from reference TRBV14 and TRBJ2-3): EAGVTQFPSHSVIEKGQTVTLRCDPISGHDNLYWYRRVMGKEIKFLLHFVKESKQDESGMPNNRFLAERTGGTYSTLKVQPAELEDSGVYFCASSQMRGLAAPTDTQYFGPGTRLTVL.

This chain connects TRBV6-1 to TRBJ1-2; D is unclear. The CDR3 covers 15 residues. The germline gives CDR1 MNHNS, CDR2 SASEGT. The germline V and J ends were trimmed by 5 bases and 6 bases, with 19 bases remaining between them. In DNA form, the CDR3 reads TGTGCCAGCAGTTTTAGGGAAACCTCAACTGATGGCTACACCTTC. It translates to CASSFRETSTDGYTF.

The genes are TRBV7-2 and TRBJ1-2; D unclear. In germline, CDR1 is SGHTA, CDR2 FQGNSA. The CDR3 has 16 amino acids. Trimming removed 4 bases at V and 1 base at J, with 16 bases between. Here the CDR3 DNA reads TGTGCCAGCAGCTCCGAGGGCGGGGTTTTTAACTATGGCTACACCTTC. Amino acids: CASSSEGGVFNYGYTF.

This clone has only one observation. CDR3 region: CASSIPAGELFF. CDR3 DNA sequence: TGTGCCAGCAGCATCCCGGCCGGGGAGCTGTTTTTT. The rearrangement joins TRBV7-9 to TRBJ2-2, with D unresolved. Trimming pared 5 bases from V and 6 bases from J, leaving 7 bases between. This CDR3 is 12 amino acids long. Germline lookup yields CDR1 SEHNR and CDR2 FQNEAQ (reference sequence). Looking up the rest from reference TRBV7-9 and TRBJ2-2 gives the full variable domain: DTGVSQNPRHKITKRGQNVTFRCDPISEHNRLYWYRQTLGQGPEFLTYFQNEAQLEKSRLLSDRFSAERPKGSFSTLEIQRTEQGDSAMYLCASSIPAGELFFGEGSRLTVL.

V usage is TRBV10-1 and J usage is TRBJ2-3; D remains ambiguous. Deletions cut 3 bases from V and 9 bases from J, with 7 bases between. This CDR3 comprises 11 residues. CDR1 is WNHNN and CDR2 is SYGVQD in the germline V gene (reference sequence). The CDR3 spells CASSDGGTQYF. The CDR3, as DNA: TGCGCCAGCAGTGACGGCGGCACGCAGTATTTT.

This clone was seen only once. The chain carries TRBV5-6 and TRBJ1-3; D uncertain. Germline V lookup: CDR1 SGHDT, CDR2 YYEEEE. CDR3 size: 14 residues. V dropped 0 bases and J dropped 4 bases, with 8 bases sitting between them. The CDR3 reads CASSLAATGNTIYF. CDR3 sequence (DNA): TGTGCCAGCAGCTTGGCGGCGACCGGAAACACCATATATTTT.

V and J are TRBV6-5 and TRBJ1-1; unclear D gene. The germline gives CDR1 MNHEY, CDR2 SVGAGI. V was cut by 0 bases and J by 7 bases, with 9 bases left in between. The length of the CDR3 is 13 residues. The CDR3 sequence is CASSYSISGEAFF. Written as DNA, the CDR3 is TGTGCCAGCAGTTACTCGATCAGCGGTGAAGCTTTCTTT.

This chain joins TRBV9 and TRBJ2-5; 7 bases line up with TRBD1. With 2 bases clipped from V and 4 bases from J, the junction kept 5 bases outside the gene matches. There are 14 residues in the CDR3. Germline V CDR1 and CDR2: SGDLS, YYNGEE. Here the CDR3 reads CASSVTGASETQYF. For the CDR3, the DNA is TGTGCCAGCAGCGTCACAGGGGCGTCAGAGACCCAGTACTTC. The whole variable domain, remainder taken from reference TRBV9 and TRBJ2-5, is DSGVTQTPKHLITATGQRVTLRCSPRSGDLSVYWYQQSLDQGLQFLIQYYNGEERAKGNILERFSAQQFPDLHSELNLSSLELGDSALYFCASSVTGASETQYFGPGTRLLVL.

This chain joins TRBV4-2 and TRBJ2-1; 9 nucleotides align to TRBD2. The V and J ends lost 1 base and 3 bases, in that order; junction bases with no gene match: 1. This CDR3 is built from 15 residues. Per germline, CDR1 LGHNA and CDR2 YNFKEQ. CDR3 nucleotides: TGTGCCAGCAGCCAAGCTAGCGGGATCTACAATGAGCAGTTCTTC. Protein product: CASSQASGIYNEQFF.

The chain's CDR3 is CASSIVTGTTEAFF. The CDR3 nucleotides are TGTGCCAGTAGTATAGTTACAGGGACCACTGAAGCTTTCTTT. This sequence joins TRBV19 and TRBJ1-1, with a tentative D call TRBD1 (6 bases). The germline CDR1 and CDR2 sequences are LNHDA and SQIVND (reference sequence). This CDR3 is 14 amino acids long. Between the trimmed V and J ends, which lost 1 base and 4 bases, there was a span of 10 bases.

The chain joins TRBV5-5 to TRBJ2-2, with D unresolved. Trimming left V 2 bases short and J 0 bases short, with 5 bases between. The CDR3 sequence is 14 residues long. Germline V CDR1 and CDR2: SGHKS, YYEKEE (reference sequence). In DNA form, the CDR3 reads TGTGCCAGCAGCTTTTGGGCGAACACCGGGGAGCTGTTTTTT. This gives the protein CASSFWANTGELFF.

V gene TRBV5-1 combines with J gene TRBJ2-3; D is ambiguous. V was clipped by 0 bases and J by 0 bases, with 14 bases between them. CDR3 length equals 17 residues. From germline, CDR1 is SGHRS and CDR2 YFSETQ. CDR3 in amino acids: CASSLVSQATSTDTQYF. The CDR3 nucleotides read TGCGCCAGCAGCTTGGTGTCGCAGGCCACTAGCACAGATACGCAGTATTTT.

The chain recombines TRBV27 with TRBJ2-7; unclear D gene. The germline V gene has CDR1 MNHEY and CDR2 SMNVEV (reference sequence). The CDR3 contains 12 residues. The germline V and J ends were trimmed by 3 bases and 3 bases, with 6 bases remaining between them. The CDR3 spells CASSFAGYEQYF. The CDR3 DNA follows: TGTGCCAGCAGTTTCGCCGGCTACGAGCAGTACTTC.

This chain connects TRBV27 to TRBJ2-7; 10 nucleotides align to TRBD2. CDR3 length equals 13 residues. Looked up from germline, CDR1 is MNHEY and CDR2 is SMNVEV (reference sequence). Trimming removed 2 bases from V and 6 bases from J; junction bases left unmatched: 1. CDR3 region: CASSLSGGVEQYV. In DNA, the CDR3 is TGTGCCAGCAGTTTAAGCGGGGGGGTCGAGCAGTACGTC.

This chain joins TRBV5-6 and TRBJ2-7; D might be TRBD1 (6 bases). This CDR3 spans 14 amino acids. From germline, CDR1 is SGHDT and CDR2 YYEEEE. Trimming pared 3 bases from V and 0 bases from J, leaving 10 bases between. CDR3 protein: CASSSDSSSYEQYF. CDR3 in DNA: TGTGCCAGCAGCTCGGACAGCAGCTCCTACGAGCAGTACTTC.

V and J are TRBV6-5 and TRBJ1-1; a possible D gene is TRBD1 (6 bases). Germline assignment: CDR1 MNHEY and CDR2 SVGAGI. CDR3 length: 14 amino acids. V shed 5 bases and J shed 4 bases, with 14 bases lying between them. The DNA of the CDR3 is TGTGCCAGCAGTCTGACAGGTGATATCACTGAAGCTTTCTTT. Protein product: CASSLTGDITEAFF.

The V gene is TRBV19, the J gene TRBJ1-5; TRBD1 matches 9 bases. CDR1 and CDR2 from the germline V gene are LNHDA and SQIVND (reference sequence). J was trimmed by 6 bases and V by 3 bases; bases with no gene match: 6. The CDR3 extends over 15 amino acids. CDR3 nucleotide sequence: TGTGCCAGTAGTATGGCGGGACAGGGTTTTCAGCCCCAGCATTTT. This translates into CASSMAGQGFQPQHF.

The CDR3 loop is CASSLGLAGADTQYF. The CDR3, as DNA: TGTGCCAGCAGCTTAGGTCTAGCGGGAGCAGATACGCAGTATTTT. The V call is TRBV11-2, the J call TRBJ2-3; the match to TRBD2 covers 10 bases. Germline CDR1 reads SGHAT; CDR2 reads FQNNGV. This CDR3 contains 15 residues. V shed 1 base and J 4 bases; nucleotides not matched to a gene: 2.

This chain connects TRBV7-6 to TRBJ1-2, with D uncertain. The CDR3 totals 16 residues. The V and J ends lost 0 bases and 8 bases respectively, with 19 bases between them. CDR1 and CDR2 from the germline V gene are SGHVS and FNYEAQ. The CDR3 DNA is TGTGCCAGCAGCTTAGCGGTGGGCGCCGGAGCGACCGGCTACACCTTC. It yields the protein CASSLAVGAGATGYTF.

V usage is TRBV27 and J usage is TRBJ1-6; 8 bases agree with TRBD1. The V gene end was trimmed by 6 bases and the J gene end by 7 bases; junction bases not matched to a gene: 5. The germline V gene encodes CDR1 MNHEY and CDR2 SMNVEV (reference sequence). This CDR3 has 14 residues. Here the CDR3 DNA reads TGTGCCAGCAGGCTGGCAGGGGGCAATTCACCCCTCCACTTT. It translates to CASRLAGGNSPLHF.

This chain connects TRBV9 to TRBJ2-5; no clear D. Germline V gives CDR1 SGDLS, CDR2 YYNGEE. The V end was cut by 0 bases, the J end by 5 bases, with 20 bases between. The CDR3 sequence is 17 residues long. The CDR3 sequence is CASSVGMFSSMRETQYF. The CDR3 DNA sequence: TGTGCCAGCAGCGTAGGTATGTTTTCGTCCATGAGGGAGACCCAGTACTTC.

The gene calls are TRBV4-2 and TRBJ2-1, with 10 bases that match TRBD2. The length of the CDR3 is 16 residues. J gave up 7 bases and V 0 bases, and 6 bases lay outside the gene matches. Germline V gene sequence: CDR1 LGHNA, CDR2 YNFKEQ. For the CDR3, the DNA is TGTGCCAGCAGCCAAGATTGGGCTAGCGGGAGTAATGAGCAGTTCTTC. Residues: CASSQDWASGSNEQFF.

This clone appeared a single time. The J gene is TRBJ1-1, the V gene TRBV10-1; D ambiguous. This CDR3 spans 14 amino acids. The V gene lost 1 base and the J gene lost 2 bases, with 8 bases spanning the gap. Germline V gene sequence: CDR1 WNHNN, CDR2 SYGVQD (reference sequence). In DNA, the CDR3 is TGCGCCAGCAGTGAGTACGCGAGAAACACTGAAGCTTTCTTT. This sequence encodes CASSEYARNTEAFF.